This TCR beta chain came from a study of Graves' ophthalmopathy and Graves' hyperthyroidism. Investigators amplified TCR beta CDR3 regions from RNA transcripts. Investigators did first-round RT-PCR with HTBI primers, then second-round multiplex PCR. TCRdb re-derived calls from the multiplex PCR reads in MiXCR, one entry per CDR3 protein. The sample lists fewer than 400,000 distinct CDR3 sequences, around 20% seen once, with around 1.5% in the top ten. This clonotype was recorded at least ten times. The TCR originated in a woman aged 18 to 35 with Graves' ophthalmopathy. The material sequenced was peripheral blood.

The CDR3 is CASSHGGEREAFF. The CDR3 coding sequence is TGTGCCAGCAGCCATGGCGGGGAGAGGGAAGCTTTCTTT. This chain connects TRBV14 to TRBJ1-1, with no clear D. Germline V gene sequence: CDR1 SGHDN, CDR2 FVKESK. V lost 3 bases and J 8 bases, leaving 13 bases between the germline ends. The CDR3 extends over 13 amino acids.